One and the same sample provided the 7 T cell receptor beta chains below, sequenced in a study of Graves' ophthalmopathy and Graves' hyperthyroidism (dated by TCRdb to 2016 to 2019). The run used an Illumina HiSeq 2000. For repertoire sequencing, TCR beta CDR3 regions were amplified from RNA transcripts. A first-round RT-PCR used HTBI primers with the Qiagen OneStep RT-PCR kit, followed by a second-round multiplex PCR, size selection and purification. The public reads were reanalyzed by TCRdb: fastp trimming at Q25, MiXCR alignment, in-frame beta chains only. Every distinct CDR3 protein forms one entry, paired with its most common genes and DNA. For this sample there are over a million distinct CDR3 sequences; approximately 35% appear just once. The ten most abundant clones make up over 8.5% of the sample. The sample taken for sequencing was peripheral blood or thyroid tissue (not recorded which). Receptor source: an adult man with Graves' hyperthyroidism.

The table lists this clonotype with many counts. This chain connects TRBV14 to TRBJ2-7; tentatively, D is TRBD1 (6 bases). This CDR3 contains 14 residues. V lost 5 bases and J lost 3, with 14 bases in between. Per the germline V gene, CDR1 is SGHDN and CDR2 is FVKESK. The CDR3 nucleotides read TGTGCCAGCAGCGAACCGGGACACCTCTACGAGCAGTACTTC. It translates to CASSEPGHLYEQYF.

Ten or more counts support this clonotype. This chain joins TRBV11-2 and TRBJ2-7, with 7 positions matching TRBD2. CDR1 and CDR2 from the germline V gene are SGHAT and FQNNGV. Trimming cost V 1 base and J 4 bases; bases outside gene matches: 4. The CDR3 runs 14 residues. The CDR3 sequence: CASSLGKGGYEQYF. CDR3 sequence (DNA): TGTGCCAGCAGCTTAGGGAAGGGAGGGTACGAGCAGTACTTC.

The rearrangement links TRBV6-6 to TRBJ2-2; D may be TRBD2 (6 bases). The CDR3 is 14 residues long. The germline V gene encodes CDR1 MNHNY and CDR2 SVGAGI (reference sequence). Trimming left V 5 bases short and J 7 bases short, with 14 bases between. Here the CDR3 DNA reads TGTGCCAGCAGTCCAACTAGCTCGGTCGGGGAGCTGTTTTTT. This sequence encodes CASSPTSSVGELFF.

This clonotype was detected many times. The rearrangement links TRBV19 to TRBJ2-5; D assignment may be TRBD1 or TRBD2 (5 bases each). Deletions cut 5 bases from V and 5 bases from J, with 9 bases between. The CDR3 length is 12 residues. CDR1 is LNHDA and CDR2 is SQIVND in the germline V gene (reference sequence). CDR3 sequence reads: CASSRGVETQYF. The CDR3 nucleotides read TGTGCCAGTAGTCGAGGGGTCGAGACCCAGTACTTC.

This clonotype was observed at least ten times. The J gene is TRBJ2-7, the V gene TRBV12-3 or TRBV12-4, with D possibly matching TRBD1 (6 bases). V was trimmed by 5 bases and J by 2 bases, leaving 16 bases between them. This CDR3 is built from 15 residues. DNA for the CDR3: TGTGCCAGCAGTCGATCACAGGGATCCCCCTACGAGCAGTACTTC. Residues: CASSRSQGSPYEQYF.

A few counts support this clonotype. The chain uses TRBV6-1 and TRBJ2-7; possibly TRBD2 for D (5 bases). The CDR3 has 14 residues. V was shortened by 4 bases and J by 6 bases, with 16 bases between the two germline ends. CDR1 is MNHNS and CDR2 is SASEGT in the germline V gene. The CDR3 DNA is TGTGCCAGCAGTGGCCGGGAACATGCCTTCGAGCAGTACTTC. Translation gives CASSGREHAFEQYF.

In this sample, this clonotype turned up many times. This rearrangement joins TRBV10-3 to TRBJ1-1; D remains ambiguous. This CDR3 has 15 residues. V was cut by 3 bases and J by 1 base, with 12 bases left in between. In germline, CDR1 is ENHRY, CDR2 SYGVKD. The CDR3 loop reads CAISERVTQNTEAFF. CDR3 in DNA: TGTGCCATCAGTGAACGGGTCACTCAGAACACTGAAGCTTTCTTT.